This TCR beta chain emerged from a study of cytomegalovirus exposure and HLA in healthy donors. Using immunoSEQ multiplex PCR, the repertoire was profiled, and TCRdb retains in-frame clones only, with some absent. The data contain some 130,000 clones, 70% to 90% of them singletons. Concerning this clone: What it binds is unknown.

General study findings and limits: TCR clusters originating in the first cohort tended to co-occur in the roughly 120 validation repertoires, according to a later analysis.

The CDR3 covers 15 residues. The V segment lost 0 bases and the J segment 10 bases; nucleotides outside the gene matches: 9. The V gene's germline CDR1 is SGHDT and CDR2 YYEEEE. The rearrangement links TRBV5-6 to TRBJ1-4; 7 positions agree with TRBD1. This sequence originates from a man younger than 35 in good health and CMV-seronegative. The sequencing sample was made of PBMCs. This chain's CDR3 is CASSLVAGGRRKLFF. The CDR3 DNA reads TGTGCCAGCAGCTTGGTGGCAGGGGGACGGCGAAAACTGTTTTTT.